Listed below are T cell receptor beta chains from one sample, sequenced in a study of blood T cell repertoires in COVID-19. Generated by immunoSEQ multiplex PCR, the TCRdb table keeps only in-frame clones and is missing some. Of around 270,000 clones in the sample, approximately 92% are singletons; the top ten hold under 3%. Sequenced sample: peripheral blood. These receptors originate from a person between 18 and 30 years old with COVID-19, enrolled during active disease. CDR3s include the opening cysteine and the closing phenylalanine or tryptophan.

v_call	j_call	cdr3_aa
TRBV7-8	TRBJ1-2	CASSLVTGLNYGYTF
TRBV5-1	TRBJ2-2	CASSFSGTDAGELFF
TRBV14	TRBJ1-1	CASSQVTFGTEAFF
TRBV7-2	TRBJ2-1	CASSFVAGSVEQFF
TRBV5-4	TRBJ2-2	CASTRPDTGELFF
TRBV28	TRBJ2-2	CASSWRLSGQGPGELFF
TRBV7-9	TRBJ2-7	CASSPLGSYEQYF
TRBV4-1	TRBJ2-7	CASSRGSGSYEQYF
TRBV9	TRBJ2-7	CASSRTSGAYEQYF
TRBV30	TRBJ2-2	CAWTWDFTGELFF
TRBV11-2	TRBJ1-1	CASSSPGGSGNTEAFF
TRBV9	TRBJ1-2	CASSPGQGGGTF
TRBV6-5	TRBJ2-5	CASSYAGRETQYF
TRBV7-2	TRBJ1-5	CASSLMPGSDQPQHF
TRBV6-1	TRBJ1-1	CASSERGNTEAFF
TRBV14	TRBJ1-1	CASSPQGATHEAFF
TRBV13	TRBJ2-7	CASAGQGYEQYF
TRBV9	TRBJ1-2	CASSPRGEAGDARDGYTF
TRBV3-1/TRBV3-2	TRBJ1-1	CASSPDRDMSTEAFF
TRBV27	TRBJ2-7	CASSSLAGGSYEQYF
TRBV29-1	TRBJ2-1	CSVDGLAGEQFF
TRBV6-6	TRBJ1-4	CASSSPGDNEKLFF
TRBV3-1/TRBV3-2	TRBJ2-1	CASKRGGRGSSYNEQFF
TRBV7-2	TRBJ2-7	CASSLVPGSIYEQYF